Following are 27 T cell receptor beta chains from one sample sequenced in a study of beta chain features in type 1 diabetes. Study results and caveats: In every one of the four CD4+ subsets, TCRB CDR3s were moderately but significantly shorter in Type 1 diabetes patients.

What was sequenced were expressed TCRB transcripts, since all of the isolated RNA had been reverse transcribed. Profiled with immunoSEQ multiplex PCR; TCRdb holds only in-frame clones, not every one. Of more than 250,000 clones in the sample, roughly a quarter were seen once. These receptors' targets are unknown. Sequencing was done on a sample of naive CD4+ T cells from blood. These TCRs come from a woman aged 25 to 45 with type 1 diabetes.

This clone was seen only a few times. The CDR3: CSVDYGQQETQYF. In nucleotides, the CDR3 is TGCAGCGTTGATTACGGACAGCAAGAGACCCAGTACTTC. The V call is TRBV29-1, the J call TRBJ2-5; a weak D match, TRBD1 (6 bases). The CDR3 consists of 13 residues. The V end lost 3 bases, the J end lost 2 bases, and 10 bases lay between the germline ends. Germline V gene lookup returns CDR1 SQVTM and CDR2 ANQGSEA.

The chain couples TRBV28 to TRBJ2-3; D not certain. CDR1 is MDHEN and CDR2 is SYDVKM in the germline V gene. The V gene lost 2 bases and the J gene lost 4 bases, with 4 bases spanning the gap. This CDR3 spans 12 amino acids. The CDR3 protein is CASSLGPDTQYF. Here the CDR3 DNA reads TGTGCCAGCAGTTTAGGCCCAGATACGCAGTATTTT.

This clone was recorded a few times. The chain couples TRBV30 to TRBJ2-3, with 14 bases fitting TRBD2. Germline V gene data show CDR1 as GTSNPN and CDR2 as SVGIG (reference sequence). The CDR3 is 14 residues long. V gave up 5 bases and J gave up 4 bases; unmatched junction bases: 2. This chain's CDR3 is CAWGLAGGADTQYF. The CDR3, as DNA: TGTGCCTGGGGACTAGCGGGAGGTGCAGATACGCAGTATTTT.

V is TRBV15 and J is TRBJ1-2, with a weak D call TRBD1 (6 bases). The CDR3 covers 14 residues. The germline CDR1 and CDR2 sequences are LNHNV and YYDKDF (reference sequence). Between the trimmed V and J ends, which lost 1 base and 14 bases, there was a span of 20 bases. CDR3 in amino acids: CATSRVGTQGGDTF. CDR3 nucleotide sequence: TGTGCCACCAGCAGAGTGGGTACACAGGGTGGGGATACCTTC.

In this sample, this clone turned up a few times. V and J are TRBV7-3 and TRBJ2-7; D might be TRBD1 (5 bases). V shed 5 bases and J shed 0 bases, with 11 bases lying between them. Per the germline V gene, CDR1 is SGHTA and CDR2 is FQGTGA. There are 14 residues in the CDR3. CDR3 protein: CASSPTGHSYEQYF. CDR3 nucleotide sequence: TGTGCCAGCAGCCCCACCGGACACTCCTACGAGCAGTACTTC. Full variable domain (missing parts from reference TRBV7-3 and TRBJ2-7): GAGVSQTPSNKVTEKGKYVELRCDPISGHTALYWYRQSLGQGPEFLIYFQGTGAADDSGLPNDRFFAVRPEGSVSTLKIQRTERGDSAVYLCASSPTGHSYEQYFGPGTRLTVT.

The sample holds a few counts of this clone. V is TRBV29-1 and J is TRBJ1-1; D uncertain. Trimming took off 5 bases at V and 0 bases at J, with 10 bases between the two ends. CDR1 and CDR2 from the germline V gene are SQVTM and ANQGSEA. The CDR3 has 13 amino acids. CDR3: CSVLEDLNTEAFF. CDR3 DNA sequence: TGCAGCGTTCTCGAGGATTTGAACACTGAAGCTTTCTTT.

The J gene is TRBJ2-1, the V gene TRBV19, with D hard to call. V was clipped by 1 base and J by 7 bases, with 11 bases between them. The germline V gene has CDR1 LNHDA and CDR2 SQIVND (reference sequence). This CDR3 is built from 14 residues. The chain's CDR3 is CASSIGLEVNEQFF. DNA for the CDR3: TGTGCCAGTAGTATAGGGCTAGAGGTTAATGAGCAGTTCTTC.

The chain couples TRBV9 to TRBJ2-1, with 11 bases that match TRBD2. The V and J ends lost 4 bases and 2 bases, in that order; junction bases with no gene match: 11. This CDR3 has 18 residues. From germline, CDR1 is SGDLS and CDR2 YYNGEE. The DNA for the CDR3 is TGTGCCAGCAGCACCGGACTAGCGGGTGGGGTGACCTACAATGAGCAGTTCTTC. This translates into CASSTGLAGGVTYNEQFF.

This chain uses TRBV7-9 with TRBJ1-1; D call uncertain. This CDR3 region has 15 residues. V lost 6 bases to trimming and J lost 3 bases, with 17 bases between them. Germline lookup yields CDR1 SEHNR and CDR2 FQNEAQ (reference sequence). The CDR3 sequence is CASRREQSRDTEAFF. In nucleotides, the CDR3 is TGTGCCAGCAGGCGGGAACAATCGAGGGACACTGAAGCTTTCTTT.

With regard to this clone: A read error may account for a junction end that differs from germline. The chain has TRBV6-5 and TRBJ1-2; D gene uncertain. Germline-derived CDR1 and CDR2 are MNHEY and SVGAGI. The CDR3 is made up of 13 amino acids. The CDR3 DNA reads as TGTGCCAGCAGTTACCCCGGACTCCTATGGCTGGCCTTC. It yields the protein CASSYPGLLWLAF.

The chain combines TRBV7-8 with TRBJ1-4, with 10 bases that match TRBD1. The CDR3 loop spans 18 amino acids. V shed 5 bases and J 3 bases; nucleotides not matched to a gene: 12. CDR1 SGHVS and CDR2 FQNEAQ come from the germline V gene. In nucleotides, the CDR3 is TGTGCCAGCAGCGAAGCCGGGACAGGGGTCGTTGCTAATGAAAAACTGTTTTTT. Translated: CASSEAGTGVVANEKLFF.

CDR3: CASSVQGDEQFF. The CDR3 region has the DNA TGTGCCAGCAGCGTGCAGGGGGATGAGCAGTTCTTC. The V call is TRBV9, the J call TRBJ2-1, with TRBD1 matching 7 bases. The CDR3 has 12 residues. V shed 2 bases, J shed 8 bases, and the junction held 1 base outside the gene matches. Germline V gene data show CDR1 as SGDLS and CDR2 as YYNGEE.

The J gene is TRBJ1-2, the V gene TRBV6-5, with 10 nucleotides matching TRBD1. Trimming took 0 bases from V and 3 from J; bases not matched to a gene: 1. Germline lookup yields CDR1 MNHEY and CDR2 SVGAGI. This CDR3 is 15 amino acids long. CDR3 in amino acids: CASSYSTGGHYGYTF. CDR3 bases: TGTGCCAGCAGTTACTCGACAGGGGGCCACTATGGCTACACCTTC.

This clone was seen more than once but under ten times. This chain links TRBV9 with TRBJ1-4; 9 nucleotides match TRBD1. CDR3 length equals 15 residues. After removal of 3 bases from V and 10 bases from J, the junction contained 10 bases not matched to a gene. CDR1 and CDR2 (germline): SGDLS, YYNGEE. The CDR3 DNA reads TGTGCCAGCAGCGGGACAGGGGAAGGATTAGGAAAACTGTTTTTT. It codes for CASSGTGEGLGKLFF.

This clone showed up just a few times. This chain connects TRBV7-9 to TRBJ2-7; TRBD1 agrees at 12 bases. After removal of 4 bases from V and 7 bases from J, the junction contained 8 bases not matched to a gene. This CDR3 has 15 residues. Germline V gene lookup returns CDR1 SEHNR and CDR2 FQNEAQ (reference sequence). The CDR3 DNA reads TGTGCCAGCAGCTGGGCGGGACAGGGGGCCGGGGAGCAGTACTTC. It specifies CASSWAGQGAGEQYF.

The chain recombines TRBV5-1 with TRBJ2-5; D unresolved. CDR3 size: 12 residues. Germline V gives CDR1 SGHRS, CDR2 YFSETQ. The germline V and J ends were trimmed by 4 bases and 5 bases, with 9 bases remaining between them. Here the CDR3 reads CASSASEETQYF. CDR3 DNA sequence: TGCGCCAGCAGCGCCTCGGAGGAGACCCAGTACTTC.

This chain joins TRBV6-9 and TRBJ2-7, with D possibly matching TRBD1 (5 bases). Trimming cost V 6 bases and J 2 bases, with 11 bases left between them. Germline loops: CDR1 MNHGY, CDR2 SVAAGI. CDR3 length equals 13 residues. DNA for the CDR3: TGTGCCAGCAGCGAGACAGTTCCCTACGAGCAGTACTTC. This sequence encodes CASSETVPYEQYF.

The chain has TRBV7-9 and TRBJ2-5, with 7 bases identical to TRBD2. Per germline, CDR1 SEHNR and CDR2 FQNEAQ (reference sequence). This CDR3 region has 14 residues. Unmatched junction bases numbered 4, after V lost 2 bases and J lost 4 bases. The CDR3 DNA follows: TGTGCCAGCAGCTTATCGTCTAGCGGAGAGACCCAGTACTTC. Protein product: CASSLSSSGETQYF.

This clone was found a few times. DNA of the CDR3: TGTGCCAGCAGCTCTGGACTAGCGGGACTTCCCTACGAGCAGTACTTC. Protein: CASSSGLAGLPYEQYF. The V and J genes are TRBV7-9 and TRBJ2-7; 12 bases are a match to TRBD2. Germline assignment: CDR1 SEHNR and CDR2 FQNEAQ (reference sequence). This CDR3 has 16 residues. Unmatched junction bases numbered 6, after V lost 4 bases and J lost 2 bases. Using reference TRBV7-9 and TRBJ2-7 for the parts outside the CDR3, the full variable domain is DTGVSQNPRHKITKRGQNVTFRCDPISEHNRLYWYRQTLGQGPEFLTYFQNEAQLEKSRLLSDRFSAERPKGSFSTLEIQRTEQGDSAMYLCASSSGLAGLPYEQYFGPGTRLTVT.

The CDR3 region is CAWSGGGAKNIQYF. As DNA, the CDR3 is TGTGCCTGGAGTGGGGGGGGAGCCAAAAACATTCAGTACTTC. This rearrangement joins TRBV30 to TRBJ2-4; 7 bases match TRBD2. This CDR3 region has 14 residues. Germline CDR1 and CDR2: GTSNPN and SVGIG (reference sequence). With 1 base clipped from V and 0 bases from J, the junction kept 0 bases outside the gene matches.

In its sample, this clone was seen a few times. The chain joins TRBV4-1 to TRBJ1-2, with a weak D call TRBD1 (5 bases). The CDR3 sequence is 14 residues long. CDR1 and CDR2 (germline): MGHRA, YSYEKL. V lost 3 bases and J 4 bases, leaving 12 bases between the germline ends. This chain's CDR3 is CASSQITGVYGYTF. The CDR3 bases are TGCGCCAGCAGCCAGATAACAGGAGTCTATGGCTACACCTTC.

This clone showed up just a few times. The V call is TRBV5-1, the J call TRBJ1-1; D uncertain. Germline V gene lookup returns CDR1 SGHRS and CDR2 YFSETQ. The CDR3 extends over 14 amino acids. Trimming stripped 0 bases from V and 2 bases from J, with 8 bases between. In DNA form, the CDR3 reads TGCGCCAGCAGCTTGGTCCCGTTCAACACTGAAGCTTTCTTT. Amino acid sequence: CASSLVPFNTEAFF.

There are a few counts of this clone. J is TRBJ2-2 and V is TRBV29-1; possible D gene TRBD2, 6 bases. CDR3 length: 14 amino acids. Germline CDR1 SQVTM, CDR2 ANQGSEA. V was pared by 4 bases and J by 4 bases, with 13 bases between. In DNA, the CDR3 is TGCAGCGTTGGTCGAGCGGGCATCACCGGGGAGCTGTTTTTT. Translation: CSVGRAGITGELFF.

This sequence joins TRBV19 and TRBJ2-7; perhaps TRBD1 as D (5 bases). The CDR3 extends over 13 amino acids. Trimming took off 3 bases at V and 5 bases at J, with 11 bases between the two ends. Germline values: CDR1 LNHDA, CDR2 SQIVND (reference sequence). CDR3 DNA: TGTGCCAGTAGTATTGGACACGTCCACGAGCAGTACTTC. Protein sequence: CASSIGHVHEQYF.

This sequence joins TRBV9 and TRBJ2-1; 9 nucleotides match TRBD2. The ends lost 3 bases at V and 8 bases at J; junction bases unmatched: 9. Per the germline V gene, CDR1 is SGDLS and CDR2 is YYNGEE. CDR3 length: 15 residues. CDR3 sequence: CASSAVAGVSDEQFF. CDR3 bases: TGTGCCAGCAGCGCAGTAGCGGGAGTGAGCGATGAGCAGTTCTTC.

This rearrangement joins TRBV1 to TRBJ2-3; the table's D call TRBD2 went unverified against the DNA. TRBV1 is assigned pseudogene status. The CDR3 is 14 residues long. The CDR3 DNA reads as TGCACCAGCACGAGAGAGGGCCCCGGAGATACGCAGTATTTT. It is translated as CTSTREGPGDTQYF.

This chain connects TRBV10-3 to TRBJ1-5, with 7 bases identical to TRBD1. The CDR3 runs 16 residues. Trimming cost V 2 bases and J 3 bases; bases outside gene matches: 7. From germline, CDR1 is ENHRY and CDR2 SYGVKD. CDR3 nucleotides: TGTGCCATCAGTGAGACCACCGGGACAGTCAATCAGCCCCAGCATTTT. Translating it yields CAISETTGTVNQPQHF.